The 13 T cell receptor beta chains below were found in one sample sequenced in a study of OX40 agonist ivuxolimab in advanced cancers. Generated by immunoSEQ multiplex PCR, the TCRdb table keeps only in-frame clones and is missing some. This sample carries about 15,000 clones, around 76% of them seen once, and the ten largest clones take 40% to 50%. The material sequenced was CD4+ or CD8+ T cells sorted from blood, taken in a trial of the OX40 agonist ivuxolimab. These receptors were obtained from an adult with an advanced solid tumor such as melanoma, head and neck, liver or kidney cancer.

The J gene is TRBJ2-1, the V gene TRBV6-6; 9 nucleotides line up with TRBD1. The V and J ends lost 0 bases and 6 bases, in that order; junction bases with no gene match: 0. Per the germline V gene, CDR1 is MNHNY and CDR2 is SVGAGI (reference sequence). This CDR3 has 14 residues. Here the CDR3 reads CASSYSTGGNEQFF. CDR3 nucleotide sequence: TGTGCCAGCAGTTACTCGACAGGGGGCAATGAGCAGTTCTTC.

This clone has just one count. The CDR3 sequence: CASSLSVGRSYEQYF. The CDR3 nucleotides are TGCGCCAGCAGCCTATCCGTGGGCCGGTCCTACGAGCAGTACTTC. This chain links TRBV4-3 with TRBJ2-7; D is unresolved. CDR3 length: 15 residues. V was clipped by 4 bases and J by 1 base, with 14 bases between them. Germline CDR1 and CDR2: LGHNA and YSLEER.

The DNA of the CDR3 is TGTGCCAGCAGCTGGGCGGGACAAAATGTGGAAGAGACCCAGTACTTC. The encoded protein is CASSWAGQNVEETQYF. The J gene is TRBJ2-5, the V gene TRBV7-9; D tentatively fits TRBD1 or TRBD2 (6 bases each). Trimming cost V 4 bases and J 3 bases, with 18 bases left between them. Germline V gene lookup returns CDR1 SEHNR and CDR2 FQNEAQ (reference sequence). This CDR3 has 16 residues.

The V gene is TRBV19, the J gene TRBJ2-7; 12 bases are a match to TRBD2. Germline trimming cut 3 bases from V and 0 bases from J; bases unmatched to any gene: 3. Germline assignment: CDR1 LNHDA and CDR2 SQIVND (reference sequence). CDR3 size: 16 residues. The CDR3 bases are TGTGCCAGTAGTATGACTAGCGGGAGTAACTCCTACGAGCAGTACTTC. This translates into CASSMTSGSNSYEQYF.

This clone has only one observation. An end of the junction does not agree with germline; a read error may underlie this. As DNA, the CDR3 is TGTGCCAGCAGCTTTGACCTAGACCCCGAAAGACTGTTTTTT. Encoded protein: CASSFDLDPERLFF. The chain is built from TRBV7-2 and TRBJ1-4; D is uncertain. This CDR3 region has 14 residues. The germline gives CDR1 SGHTA, CDR2 FQGNSA.

This clone was picked up one time. The genes are TRBV27 and TRBJ2-1; 16 bases are a match to TRBD2. This CDR3 region has 15 residues. V was pared by 4 bases and J by 9 bases, with 3 bases of the junction left unmatched. Germline lookup yields CDR1 MNHEY and CDR2 SMNVEV (reference sequence). CDR3 amino acids: CASSYGTSGRGEQFF. In DNA, the CDR3 is TGTGCCAGCAGTTACGGGACTAGCGGGAGGGGTGAGCAGTTCTTC.

The chain links TRBV5-1 to TRBJ2-5; D is unclear. The CDR3 contains 13 residues. The germline V gene encodes CDR1 SGHRS and CDR2 YFSETQ. Trimming cost V 4 bases and J 4 bases, with 11 bases left between them. In DNA form, the CDR3 reads TGCGCCAGCAGCGAGGACCAATTAGAGACCCAGTACTTC. Translation gives CASSEDQLETQYF. Looking up the rest from reference TRBV5-1 and TRBJ2-5 gives the full variable domain: KAGVTQTPRYLIKTRGQQVTLSCSPISGHRSVSWYQQTPGQGLQFLFEYFSETQRNKGNFPGRFSGRQFSNSRSEMNVSTLELGDSALYLCASSEDQLETQYFGPGTRLLVL.

V and J are TRBV2 and TRBJ1-1; D gene uncertain. The CDR3 runs 10 residues. V was trimmed by 9 bases and J by 3 bases, leaving 5 bases between them. Germline CDR1 SNHLY, CDR2 FYNNEI. The CDR3: CARHDTEAFF. The CDR3 DNA sequence: TGTGCCAGACACGACACTGAAGCTTTCTTT.

This chain links TRBV15 with TRBJ2-1; 15 bases align to TRBD2. J gave up 7 bases and V 9 bases, and 4 bases lay outside the gene matches. The germline gives CDR1 LNHNV, CDR2 YYDKDF (reference sequence). This CDR3 has 14 amino acids. The CDR3 here is CATRTSGRANEQFF. The DNA of the CDR3 is TGTGCCACGAGGACTAGCGGGAGGGCGAATGAGCAGTTCTTC.

The genes are TRBV28 and TRBJ2-7; D unclear. The V and J ends lost 6 bases and 0 bases respectively, with 9 bases between them. In germline, CDR1 is MDHEN, CDR2 SYDVKM. This CDR3 has 13 residues. The CDR3 region is CASRDLSSYEQYF. Here the CDR3 DNA reads TGTGCCAGCAGGGACCTTAGCTCCTACGAGCAGTACTTC.

V is TRBV6-5 and J is TRBJ2-2, with D hard to call. Trimming removed 2 bases from V and 0 bases from J, with 7 bases in between. The CDR3 is made up of 15 amino acids. Per the germline V gene, CDR1 is MNHEY and CDR2 is SVGAGI. CDR3 nucleotides: TGTGCCAGCAGTTACCACAGAACGAACACCGGGGAGCTGTTTTTT. It codes for CASSYHRTNTGELFF.

CDR3 bases: TGTGCCAGTAGGGGCGGGGGTTTTTCGAATGAAAAACTGTTTTTT. It codes for CASRGGGFSNEKLFF. V and J are TRBV19 and TRBJ1-4, with D possibly TRBD1 on 5 matching bases. Germline CDR1 and CDR2: LNHDA and SQIVND (reference sequence). The CDR3 consists of 15 residues. V gave up 6 bases and J gave up 5 bases, with 16 bases separating them.

This sequence joins TRBV27 and TRBJ2-1; tentatively, D is TRBD1 or TRBD2 (5 bases each). Trimming cost V 3 bases and J 13 bases, with 13 bases left between them. This CDR3 contains 12 residues. Germline values: CDR1 MNHEY, CDR2 SMNVEV (reference sequence). The CDR3 DNA reads as TGTGCCAGCAGTTTTTCAAGGGGAGATCAGTTCTTC. Its translation: CASSFSRGDQFF.